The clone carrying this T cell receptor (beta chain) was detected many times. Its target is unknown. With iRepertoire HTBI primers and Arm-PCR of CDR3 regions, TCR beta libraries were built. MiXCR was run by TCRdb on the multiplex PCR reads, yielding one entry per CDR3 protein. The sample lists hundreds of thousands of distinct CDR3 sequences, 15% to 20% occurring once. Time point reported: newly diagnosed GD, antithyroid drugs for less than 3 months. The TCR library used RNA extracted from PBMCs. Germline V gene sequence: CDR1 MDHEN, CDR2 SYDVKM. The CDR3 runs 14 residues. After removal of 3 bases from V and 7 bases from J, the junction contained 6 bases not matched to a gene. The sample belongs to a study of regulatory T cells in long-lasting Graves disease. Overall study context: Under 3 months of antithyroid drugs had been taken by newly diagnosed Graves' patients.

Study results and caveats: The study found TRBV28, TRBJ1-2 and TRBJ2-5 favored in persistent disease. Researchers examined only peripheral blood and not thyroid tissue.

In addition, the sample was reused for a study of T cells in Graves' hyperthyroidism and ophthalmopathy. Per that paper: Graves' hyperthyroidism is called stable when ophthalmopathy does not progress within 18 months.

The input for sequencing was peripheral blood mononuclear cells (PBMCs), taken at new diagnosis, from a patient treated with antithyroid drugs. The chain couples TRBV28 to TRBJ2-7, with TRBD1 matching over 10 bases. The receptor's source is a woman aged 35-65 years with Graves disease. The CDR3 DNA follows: TGTGCCAGCAGTTTGACAGGGGGCACGGGGGAGCAGTACTTC. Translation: CASSLTGGTGEQYF. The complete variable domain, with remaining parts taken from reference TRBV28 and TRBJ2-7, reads DVKVTQSSRYLVKRTGEKVFLECVQDMDHENMFWYRQDPGLGLRLIYFSYDVKMKEKGDIPEGYSVSREKKERFSLILESASTNQTSMYLCASSLTGGTGEQYFGPGTRLTVT.